These 25 T cell receptor beta chains were sequenced from one sample in a study of T-cell reconstitution after alpha-beta-depleted transplantation in children. TCRbeta library construction was performed incorporating unique molecular identifiers. Each CDR3 protein gets one entry after TCRdb re-called the PCR reads with MiXCR. The table includes 500,000 or so distinct CDR3 sequences, about 10% detected once. Sample: PBMCs, mostly from graft donor cells, taken 180 days after TCRalphabeta/CD19-depleted stem cell transplant. Receptor source: a female patient younger than 10 who had a stem cell transplant for aplastic anemia, so the T cells may come from the graft donor.

This clonotype was counted a few times. This sequence joins TRBV6-1 and TRBJ2-1; 9 positions agree with TRBD2. Germline V gene sequence: CDR1 MNHNS, CDR2 SASEGT. CDR3 length: 13 amino acids. With V trimmed by 3 bases and J by 8 bases, 2 bases remained unmatched. In DNA, the CDR3 is TGTGCCAGCAGTGAGCGGGAGGGGCATGAGCAGTTCTTC. Its translation is CASSEREGHEQFF.

The sample holds a few counts of this clonotype. V gene TRBV12-3 or TRBV12-4 combines with J gene TRBJ2-2; maybe TRBD2 (5 bases). The CDR3 is 16 amino acids. The V gene lost 2 bases and the J gene lost 0 bases, with 10 bases spanning the gap. CDR3 coding DNA: TGTGCCAGCAGTTTACGGGGTAACTCGAACACCGGGGAGCTGTTTTTT. This translates into CASSLRGNSNTGELFF.

The V call is TRBV7-2, the J call TRBJ2-3; no reliable D call. The CDR3 contains 14 residues. Per germline, CDR1 SGHTA and CDR2 FQGNSA. Trimming took off 1 base at V and 3 bases at J, with 8 bases between the two ends. Here the CDR3 DNA reads TGTGCCAGCAGCTTAGAGATAGGTACAGATACGCAGTATTTT. It yields the protein CASSLEIGTDTQYF.

The V gene is TRBV11-2, the J gene TRBJ1-5; perhaps TRBD1 as D (5 bases). Germline CDR1 reads SGHAT; CDR2 reads FQNNGV. Trimming stripped 3 bases from V and 7 bases from J, with 13 bases between. The CDR3 is 14 amino acids. The CDR3 DNA reads TGTGCCAGCAGCTTGGGAGGGGACTACCAGCCCCAGCATTTT. Translation: CASSLGGDYQPQHF.

The rearrangement links TRBV7-9 to TRBJ1-1, with 11 bases aligning to TRBD1. The CDR3 runs 15 residues. Germline trimming cut 2 bases from V and 5 bases from J; bases unmatched to any gene: 4. Germline CDR1 SEHNR, CDR2 FQNEAQ (reference sequence). CDR3 protein: CASSLLGTGGTEAFF. The DNA of the CDR3 is TGTGCCAGCAGCTTATTGGGGACAGGGGGGACTGAAGCTTTCTTT.

This clonotype was counted ten times or more. The V gene is TRBV5-1, the J gene TRBJ2-7; D tentatively reads TRBD1 or TRBD2 (5 bases each). The germline V gene encodes CDR1 SGHRS and CDR2 YFSETQ. Trimming took 2 bases from V and 1 from J, leaving 7 bases between them. The CDR3 is 13 amino acids. Written as DNA, the CDR3 is TGCGCCAGCAGCTTCGAGGGGTCCTACGAGCAGTACTTC. Its translation: CASSFEGSYEQYF.

A few counts support this clonotype. This sequence joins TRBV11-1 and TRBJ2-3; 10 bases align to TRBD2. V was clipped by 1 base and J by 9 bases; unmatched bases: 16. This CDR3 has 18 residues. Germline V gene lookup returns CDR1 SGHAT and CDR2 FQDESV (reference sequence). The CDR3 bases are TGTGCCAGCAGCTTAGTAGGAGCGGCTAGCGGGAGCTTCGAGACGCAGTATTTT. Encoded protein: CASSLVGAASGSFETQYF. The entire variable domain, with the rest obtained from reference TRBV11-1 and TRBJ2-3, is as follows: EAEVAQSPRYKITEKSQAVAFWCDPISGHATLYWYRQILGQGPELLVQFQDESVVDDSQLPKDRFSAERLKGVDSTLKIQPAELGDSAMYLCASSLVGAASGSFETQYFGPGTRLTVL.

The chain employs TRBV20-1 and TRBJ2-1, with 11 positions matching TRBD2. The germline gives CDR1 DFQATT, CDR2 SNEGSKA (reference sequence). V shed 5 bases, J shed 8 bases, and the junction held 11 bases outside the gene matches. The CDR3 has 15 residues. CDR3 sequence: CSADPTSGTGYEQFF. The CDR3 nucleotides are TGCAGTGCTGACCCGACTAGCGGGACAGGGTATGAGCAGTTCTTC.

At least ten counts were recorded for this clonotype. The CDR3 DNA sequence: TGCGCCAGCAGCTTTTCAGGGGGTGACGTTGTCACTGAAGCTTTCTTT. This gives the protein CASSFSGGDVVTEAFF. The genes are TRBV5-1 and TRBJ1-1; 7 nucleotides line up with TRBD1. The CDR3 has 16 residues. J lost 4 bases, V lost 2 bases, and 11 bases had no gene match. Germline CDR1 is SGHRS and CDR2 is YFSETQ.

This chain connects TRBV20-1 to TRBJ2-7; 7 nucleotides agree with TRBD2. The CDR3 sequence is 12 residues long. V gave up 6 bases and J gave up 2 bases; unmatched junction bases: 4. Germline CDR1 and CDR2: DFQATT and SNEGSKA (reference sequence). The CDR3 spells CSAPAGTYEQYF. In nucleotides, the CDR3 is TGCAGTGCCCCAGCGGGAACCTACGAGCAGTACTTC.

The V gene is TRBV11-2, the J gene TRBJ2-2, with 8 bases identical to TRBD1. J gave up 6 bases and V 5 bases, and 5 bases lay outside the gene matches. Germline V gene lookup returns CDR1 SGHAT and CDR2 FQNNGV. The CDR3 is 14 residues long. CDR3 residues: CASSTDRASGELFF. The CDR3 DNA reads as TGTGCCAGCAGCACGGACAGGGCGTCCGGGGAGCTGTTTTTT.

The genes are TRBV11-2 and TRBJ2-6; 8 nucleotides match TRBD1. The CDR3 covers 18 residues. From germline, CDR1 is SGHAT and CDR2 FQNNGV. V gave up 5 bases and J gave up 2 bases; unmatched junction bases: 11. The CDR3 DNA sequence: TGTGCCAGCAGCCAACCCCAGGGGGCTAATCCTGGGGCCAACGTCCTGACTTTC. Its translation is CASSQPQGANPGANVLTF.

This clonotype has more than one count but fewer than ten. The chain recombines TRBV29-1 with TRBJ2-1, with D perhaps TRBD2 (6 bases). V was clipped by 8 bases and J by 6 bases, with 17 bases between them. The germline V gene has CDR1 SQVTM and CDR2 ANQGSEA. This CDR3 comprises 13 residues. This CDR3 is CSPGVLGSNEQFF. CDR3 nucleotides: TGCAGCCCGGGAGTTTTGGGGTCCAATGAGCAGTTCTTC.

This clonotype was seen at least ten times. The genes are TRBV4-3 and TRBJ2-2; 10 nucleotides agree with TRBD2. The V gene end was trimmed by 4 bases and the J gene end by 4 bases; junction bases not matched to a gene: 6. The CDR3 is 16 residues long. The V gene's germline CDR1 is LGHNA and CDR2 YSLEER. The CDR3 DNA reads TGCGCCAGCAGCCTCACTAGCGGGACCCCCACCGGGGAGCTGTTTTTT. Amino acids: CASSLTSGTPTGELFF.

The table lists this clonotype with a few counts. The gene calls are TRBV6-1 and TRBJ2-5, with a tentative D call TRBD1 (6 bases). Between the trimmed V and J ends, which lost 5 bases and 0 bases, there was a span of 13 bases. Germline lookup yields CDR1 MNHNS and CDR2 SASEGT. This CDR3 is built from 15 residues. This CDR3 is CASSRPGQNQETQYF. DNA of the CDR3: TGTGCCAGCAGTCGTCCAGGACAGAACCAAGAGACCCAGTACTTC.

This clonotype showed up just a few times. CDR3 in DNA: TGTGCCAGCAGTGCGGGACTAACGACAGATACGCAGTATTTT. Protein product: CASSAGLTTDTQYF. The gene calls are TRBV6-1 and TRBJ2-3, with TRBD2 matching over 7 bases. The CDR3 is 14 amino acids. Germline V gives CDR1 MNHNS, CDR2 SASEGT. V shed 4 bases and J 3 bases; nucleotides not matched to a gene: 4.

This clonotype was seen a handful of times. This sequence joins TRBV7-9 and TRBJ2-1, with 12 bases lining up with TRBD2. Germline V gene lookup returns CDR1 SEHNR and CDR2 FQNEAQ (reference sequence). Trimming took 5 bases from V and 4 from J; bases not matched to a gene: 6. The CDR3 runs 16 residues. The CDR3 protein is CASSHRLAGVYNEQFF. CDR3 nucleotides: TGTGCCAGCAGCCATAGACTAGCGGGAGTGTACAATGAGCAGTTCTTC. The full variable domain, its missing parts supplied by reference TRBV7-9 and TRBJ2-1, is DTGVSQNPRHKITKRGQNVTFRCDPISEHNRLYWYRQTLGQGPEFLTYFQNEAQLEKSRLLSDRFSAERPKGSFSTLEIQRTEQGDSAMYLCASSHRLAGVYNEQFFGPGTRLTVL.

This clonotype was seen at least ten times. This rearrangement joins TRBV21-1 to TRBJ2-2; the D call in the table, TRBD2, was not verified against the DNA. TRBV21-1 has pseudogene status. CDR3 size: 19 residues. CDR3 in DNA: TGTGCCAGCAGCAAAAGTCGGACGGTGAGCCCTTCGAACACCGGGGAGCTGTTTTTT. Its translation: CASSKSRTVSPSNTGELFF.

The genes are TRBV7-2 and TRBJ2-1; 7 positions agree with TRBD1. V shed 0 bases, J shed 4 bases, and the junction held 6 bases outside the gene matches. The V gene's germline CDR1 is SGHTA and CDR2 FQGNSA. The CDR3 has 16 residues. CDR3 loop: CASSLALGGFYNEQFF. The CDR3 region has the DNA TGTGCCAGCAGCTTAGCCCTAGGGGGCTTTTACAATGAGCAGTTCTTC.

This clonotype occurred a few times. This chain uses TRBV7-9 with TRBJ2-3; 9 bases map to TRBD2. The CDR3 consists of 15 residues. CDR1 SEHNR and CDR2 FQNEAQ come from the germline V gene (reference sequence). V was pared by 5 bases and J by 2 bases, with 5 bases of the junction left unmatched. In nucleotides, the CDR3 is TGTGCCAGCAGCCAAACTAGCGGGTACACAGATACGCAGTATTTT. Protein: CASSQTSGYTDTQYF. Full variable domain (outside the CDR3, taken from reference TRBV7-9 and TRBJ2-3): DTGVSQNPRHKITKRGQNVTFRCDPISEHNRLYWYRQTLGQGPEFLTYFQNEAQLEKSRLLSDRFSAERPKGSFSTLEIQRTEQGDSAMYLCASSQTSGYTDTQYFGPGTRLTVL.

This chain connects TRBV10-3 to TRBJ2-2; 7 nucleotides align to TRBD2. CDR1 and CDR2 (germline): ENHRY, SYGVKD. The CDR3 contains 17 residues. Trimming cost V 10 bases and J 0 bases; bases outside gene matches: 14. CDR3 DNA: TGTGCCACCCTTCGGATCCCTAGCGGTTCGAACACCGGGGAGCTGTTTTTT. It codes for CATLRIPSGSNTGELFF.

This clonotype was detected many times. The CDR3 reads CSVYLKRVGQFF. The CDR3 nucleotides read TGCAGCGTTTACTTAAAAAGGGTGGGGCAGTTCTTC. The rearrangement joins TRBV29-1 to TRBJ2-1; D gene uncertain. CDR1 and CDR2 from the germline V gene are SQVTM and ANQGSEA. The V end lost 5 bases, the J end lost 12 bases, and 17 bases lay between the germline ends. The CDR3 extends over 12 amino acids.

This chain connects TRBV29-1 to TRBJ1-4, with 7 bases that match TRBD1. Germline V gene sequence: CDR1 SQVTM, CDR2 ANQGSEA. The CDR3 spans 13 residues. V was pared by 1 base and J by 9 bases, with 5 bases of the junction left unmatched. This CDR3 reads CSVEAGGFKKLFF. CDR3 bases: TGCAGCGTTGAAGCAGGGGGGTTTAAAAAACTGTTTTTT.

This chain joins TRBV7-2 and TRBJ1-3; D gene uncertain. CDR1 is SGHTA and CDR2 is FQGNSA in the germline V gene. The CDR3 runs to 15 residues. Trimming left V 2 bases short and J 0 bases short, with 8 bases between. The CDR3 sequence is CASSLLWFSGNTIYF. CDR3 DNA sequence: TGTGCCAGCAGCTTATTGTGGTTCTCTGGAAACACCATATATTTT.

There are a few counts of this clonotype. The gene calls are TRBV10-1 and TRBJ2-1, with 12 bases matching TRBD2. The germline V gene encodes CDR1 WNHNN and CDR2 SYGVQD (reference sequence). V lost 5 bases and J lost 6; bases outside the gene matches: 5. The CDR3 loop spans 15 amino acids. The chain's CDR3 is CASSYGLAGTNEQFF. CDR3 DNA: TGCGCCAGCAGTTACGGACTAGCGGGGACCAATGAGCAGTTCTTC.